The entry below gives a single T cell receptor (beta chain) sequence along with its context. This sample is drawn from a study of cytomegalovirus exposure and HLA in healthy donors. This CDR3 is built from 17 residues. V was trimmed by 5 bases and J by 0 bases, leaving 17 bases between them. Germline V gene data show CDR1 as MDHEN and CDR2 as SYDVKM. A multiplex PCR was run with 60 Vbeta primers and 13 Jbeta primers. Original data processing: Per a later analysis, the number of unique TCR beta chains was about 80 million, of which 9 million to 14 million were shared. Produced via immunoSEQ multiplex PCR; TCRdb's table is partial and in-frame only. V, J and clone size are those of that table, while D and trimming were read from the DNA. The repertoire includes over 85,000 clones, 63% of them detected once, and over 4% sits in the top ten.

The chain couples TRBV28 to TRBJ1-3, with unresolved D. This sequence was found in a human donor in good health. Material for sequencing was PBMCs. CDR3 region: CASSQMVGLSSGNTIYF. CDR3 DNA: TGTGCCAGCAGTCAAATGGTCGGACTGAGCTCTGGAAACACCATATATTTT.